Below, one T cell receptor (beta chain) is given with its context. These data originate in a study of control samples from healthy donors and cancer patients. TCRdb's table, derived via immunoSEQ multiplex PCR, lists solely in-frame clones and lacks some. The table lists roughly 120,000 clones, about 88% of them singletons. The CDR3 consists of 16 residues. Germline CDR1 SGHNT, CDR2 YYREEE (reference sequence). V lost 1 base and J lost 7, with 20 bases in between. This receptor was taken from a woman aged 70-85 years in good health. Source material: blood. This rearrangement joins TRBV5-4 to TRBJ1-2, with D possibly matching TRBD1 (6 bases). The CDR3 reads CASSLRAGAELSGYTF. In nucleotides, the CDR3 is TGTGCCAGCAGCTTGAGGGCAGGGGCCGAATTGAGTGGCTACACCTTC.